One sample yielded the 10 T cell receptor beta chains listed below, sequenced in a study of PD-1 blockade in classical Hodgkin lymphoma. Brentuximab vedotin exposure varied, and every patient relapsed after autologous stem cell transplantation. The investigators isolated CD8+ T cells from thawed PBMCs using magnetic negative selection. Data came from immunoSEQ multiplex PCR; TCRdb stores just in-frame clones and leaves some out. The table lists 10,000 to 15,000 clones, roughly 80% of them singletons, with approximately 25% in the top ten. The sequencing here drew on CD8+ T cells from blood, taken at baseline. These receptors were collected from a human donor with classical Hodgkin lymphoma.

This chain uses TRBV11-2 with TRBJ2-7; D gene uncertain. The CDR3 is 13 amino acids. Trimming left V 2 bases short and J 2 bases short, with 7 bases between. Per germline, CDR1 SGHAT and CDR2 FQNNGV. For the CDR3, the DNA is TGTGCCAGCAGCTTAAGTTTAACCTACGAGCAGTACTTC. Amino acids: CASSLSLTYEQYF.

J is TRBJ1-1 and V is TRBV6-7; D is undetermined. TRBV6-7 is designated an ORF whose function remains uncertain. The CDR3 has 18 amino acids. Trimming removed 0 bases at V and 0 bases at J, with 17 bases between. This chain's CDR3 is CASSYSPVGSYMNTEAFF. As DNA, the CDR3 is TGTGCCAGCAGTTACTCCCCGGTTGGATCCTACATGAACACTGAAGCTTTCTTT.

The chain joins TRBV19 to TRBJ2-7; D gene unclear. The CDR3 totals 14 residues. The V end lost 9 bases, the J end lost 0 bases, and 15 bases lay between the germline ends. The germline gives CDR1 LNHDA, CDR2 SQIVND (reference sequence). CDR3 protein: CASSAFSPSYEQYF. Written as DNA, the CDR3 is TGTGCCAGCAGCGCTTTTAGTCCCTCCTACGAGCAGTACTTC.

The rearrangement uses TRBV7-6 and TRBJ2-1; either TRBD1 or TRBD2 may supply D (5 bases each). CDR3 length equals 16 residues. V gave up 0 bases and J gave up 6 bases, with 15 bases separating them. CDR1 is SGHVS, CDR2 FNYEAQ, per germline. The CDR3 loop reads CASSLAVPGTLNEQFF. The DNA for the CDR3 is TGTGCCAGCAGCTTAGCGGTCCCCGGGACCCTCAATGAGCAGTTCTTC.

The genes are TRBV11-2 and TRBJ1-3, with 8 bases fitting TRBD1. Unmatched junction bases numbered 6, after V lost 4 bases and J lost 4 bases. The germline V gene has CDR1 SGHAT and CDR2 FQNNGV. The CDR3 runs 15 residues. The CDR3 DNA sequence: TGTGCCAGCAGCTCGACAGGGGTGGCCGGAAACACCATATATTTT. Translation gives CASSSTGVAGNTIYF.

The chain is built from TRBV5-1 and TRBJ2-2, with TRBD2 matching 12 bases. Germline CDR1 reads SGHRS; CDR2 reads YFSETQ. Germline trimming cut 3 bases from V and 1 base from J; bases unmatched to any gene: 1. The CDR3 has 16 amino acids. Here the CDR3 DNA reads TGCGCCAGCAGCTGGGGACTAGCGGGGAACACCGGGGAGCTGTTTTTT. It codes for CASSWGLAGNTGELFF.

The chain uses TRBV11-2 and TRBJ1-1, with 9 bases aligning to TRBD1. Germline V CDR1 and CDR2: SGHAT, FQNNGV. The V gene end was trimmed by 0 bases and the J gene end by 6 bases; junction bases not matched to a gene: 8. This CDR3 contains 16 residues. CDR3 sequence (DNA): TGTGCCAGCAGCTTAGAAATCGAACAGGGGGCCCCTGAAGCTTTCTTT. Translation: CASSLEIEQGAPEAFF.

This clone has a handful of counts. J is TRBJ2-7 and V is TRBV4-3, with D perhaps TRBD1 or TRBD2 (5 bases each). This CDR3 region has 15 residues. Trimming took off 0 bases at V and 2 bases at J, with 11 bases between the two ends. Germline CDR1 reads LGHNA; CDR2 reads YSLEER. CDR3 loop: CASSQDRTGPYEQYF. The CDR3 nucleotides are TGCGCCAGCAGCCAAGATCGCACGGGGCCCTACGAGCAGTACTTC.

As regards this clone: The sample contains more than one DNA sequence encoding this CDR3. The chain links TRBV9 to TRBJ2-2, with a possible D match to TRBD2 (6 bases). V lost 2 bases and J lost 2, with 7 bases in between. This CDR3 spans 14 amino acids. The V gene's germline CDR1 is SGDLS and CDR2 YYNGEE. CDR3 sequence: CASSVGGNTGELFF. The CDR3 DNA follows: TGTGCCAGCAGCGTCGGGGGAAACACCGGGGAGCTGTTTTTT.

This CDR3 reads CASSIAVRGGGEQFF. CDR3 sequence (DNA): TGTGCCAGTAGTATAGCGGTGCGGGGGGGAGGTGAGCAGTTCTTC. This rearrangement joins TRBV19 to TRBJ2-1, with 9 positions matching TRBD2. V shed 1 base, J shed 9 bases, and the junction held 7 bases outside the gene matches. The CDR3 extends over 15 amino acids. Germline V CDR1 and CDR2: LNHDA, SQIVND (reference sequence). Full variable domain (outside the CDR3, taken from reference TRBV19 and TRBJ2-1): DGGITQSPKYLFRKEGQNVTLSCEQNLNHDAMYWYRQDPGQGLRLIYYSQIVNDFQKGDIAEGYSVSREKKESFPLTVTSAQKNPTAFYLCASSIAVRGGGEQFFGPGTRLTVL.